These T cell receptor beta chains were read from a single sample in a study of beta chain features in type 1 diabetes. The assay was immunoSEQ multiplex PCR, and TCRdb's table has in-frame clones only and misses some. The sample includes approximately 400,000 clones, about 15% of them seen just once. The sequenced sample consisted of naive CD4+ T cells from blood. The source of these receptors is a woman between 18 and 29 years old in good health. CDR3s include the opening cysteine and the closing phenylalanine or tryptophan. The order of the fields is V gene, J gene, clone size, D gene, CDR3 protein, CDR3 DNA. A D gene is named only where the DNA matches it firmly. Rows may omit the clone size; those that give it use once, few, many or a size class.

TRBV6-6	TRBJ2-3	few	NA	CASNPGSSTDTQYF	TGTGCCAGCAATCCGGGATCAAGCACAGATACGCAGTATTTT
TRBV4-1	TRBJ2-7	few	NA	CASSQEDILYEQYF	TGCGCCAGCAGCCAAGAAGACATTCTCTACGAGCAGTACTTC
TRBV5-6	TRBJ2-3	few	NA	CASSLVVYGSTDTQYF	TGTGCCAGCAGCTTGGTAGTTTACGGGAGCACAGATACGCAGTATTTT
TRBV30	TRBJ2-6	few	TRBD2	CAWRLAGLVRANVLTF	TGTGCCTGGAGACTAGCGGGACTTGTTAGGGCCAACGTCCTGACTTTC
TRBV30	TRBJ1-4	few	NA	CAWAGWGNEKLFF	TGTGCCTGGGCGGGGTGGGGAAATGAAAAACTGTTTTTT
TRBV7-2	TRBJ2-2	few	NA	CASSLAGGNTGELFF	TGTGCCAGCAGCTTAGCGGGAGGGAACACCGGGGAGCTGTTTTTT
TRBV5-1	TRBJ2-7	few	NA	CASSFGTTYEQYF	TGCGCCAGCAGCTTTGGGACAACCTACGAGCAGTACTTC
TRBV5-1	TRBJ2-2	few	NA	CASSSGQNTGELFF	TGCGCCAGCAGCTCGGGACAGAACACCGGGGAGCTGTTTTTT
TRBV19	TRBJ1-3	NA	NA	CASMSDLSGNTIYF	TGTGCCAGTATGAGTGATCTCTCTGGAAACACCATATATTTT
TRBV14	TRBJ2-5	NA	NA	CASSDSLTRQETQYF	TGTGCCAGCAGTGATTCCCTGACTAGACAAGAGACCCAGTACTTC
TRBV5-4	TRBJ2-1	few	NA	CASSLEAKQFF	TGTGCCAGCAGCTTGGAAGCGAAGCAGTTCTTC
TRBV4-3	TRBJ2-2	NA	NA	CASSQTWTGQSTGELFF	TGCGCCAGCAGCCAAACATGGACTGGACAGTCGACCGGGGAGCTGTTTTTT
TRBV29-1	TRBJ2-3	few	TRBD2	CSPGRVGSDTQYF	TGCAGCCCTGGGAGGGTGGGATCAGATACGCAGTATTTT
TRBV18	TRBJ2-1	few	TRBD2	CASSPTSGSLNEQFF	TGTGCCAGCTCACCGACTAGCGGGAGTTTGAATGAGCAGTTCTTC
TRBV11-1	TRBJ2-7	NA	NA	CASSLVVAGQASYEQYF	TGTGCCAGCAGCTTAGTTGTGGCGGGGCAGGCCTCCTACGAGCAGTACTTC
TRBV5-4	TRBJ2-5	few	TRBD2	CASSSPLAGGPSKETQYF	TGTGCCAGCAGCTCCCCACTAGCGGGAGGGCCTTCGAAAGAGACCCAGTACTTC
TRBV27	TRBJ2-7	NA	TRBD2	CASSSQTSGPYEQYF	TGTGCCAGCAGTTCTCAGACTAGCGGACCCTACGAGCAGTACTTC
TRBV7-3	TRBJ2-7	few	NA	CASSFGGLTVLGEQYF	TGTGCCAGCAGCTTTGGGGGACTTACGGTGCTGGGCGAGCAGTACTTC
TRBV29-1	TRBJ2-7	NA	TRBD2	CSVEGRGGSYEQYF	TGCAGCGTTGAGGGGCGGGGGGGCTCCTACGAGCAGTACTTC
TRBV5-1	TRBJ2-3	NA	TRBD2	CASSFPGLAGDDTQYF	TGCGCCAGCAGCTTCCCGGGACTAGCGGGAGATGATACGCAGTATTTT
TRBV7-3	TRBJ2-2	NA	NA	CASSLGPGGELFF	TGTGCCAGCAGCTTAGGCCCGGGCGGGGAGCTGTTTTTT
TRBV18	TRBJ2-1	few	TRBD2	CASSQLADNEQFF	TGTGCCAGCTCACAACTAGCGGACAATGAGCAGTTCTTC
TRBV5-6	TRBJ2-7	few	NA	CASSFRDNVAQYF	TGTGCCAGCAGCTTCCGGGACAATGTCGCGCAGTACTTC
TRBV7-2	TRBJ2-2	NA	NA	CASSLGGPNTGELFF	TGTGCCAGCAGCTTAGGGGGCCCGAACACCGGGGAGCTGTTTTTT
TRBV4-3	TRBJ1-3	few	NA	CASSHKVRGTGNTIYF	TGCGCCAGCAGCCACAAAGTCCGGGGGACTGGAAACACCATATATTTT
TRBV27	TRBJ2-5	few	NA	CASSLQGLQTQYF	TGTGCCAGCAGCCTACAGGGTTTACAGACCCAGTACTTC
TRBV18	TRBJ2-1	NA	TRBD1	CASSPGQGNEQFF	TGTGCCAGCTCACCGGGACAGGGCAATGAGCAGTTCTTC
TRBV11-3	TRBJ2-7	few	NA	CASSLGGDWSNEQYF	TGTGCCAGCAGCTTAGGGGGGGACTGGTCAAACGAGCAGTACTTC
TRBV28	TRBJ2-1	few	NA	CASSLSTVGSSYNEQFF	TGTGCCAGCAGTTTGTCTACAGTGGGGAGCTCCTACAATGAGCAGTTCTTC
TRBV28	TRBJ2-1	NA	NA	CASREDSFNEQFF	TGTGCCAGCAGGGAGGACAGTTTCAATGAGCAGTTCTTC
TRBV16	TRBJ1-5	few	TRBD1	CASSQTPGQGLSQPQHF	TGTGCCAGCAGCCAAACTCCTGGACAGGGTTTAAGTCAGCCCCAGCATTTT
TRBV30	TRBJ1-2	NA	NA	CAWSVAGLDYGYTF	TGTGCCTGGAGTGTGGCAGGGCTTGACTATGGCTACACCTTC
TRBV5-1	TRBJ2-7	NA	TRBD1	CASSRDRGTPYEQYF	TGCGCCAGCAGCCGAGACAGGGGGACCCCCTACGAGCAGTACTTC
TRBV30	TRBJ1-4	few	NA	CAWSVGLEKLFF	TGTGCCTGGAGTGTGGGCCTAGAAAAACTGTTTTTT
TRBV19	TRBJ2-5	NA	TRBD1	CASSRDRGAAETQYF	TGTGCCAGTAGTAGGGACAGGGGGGCTGCGGAGACCCAGTACTTC
TRBV30	TRBJ2-3	NA	TRBD1	CAWGPGTGSTDTQYF	TGTGCCTGGGGACCCGGGACAGGGTCAACAGATACGCAGTATTTT
TRBV28	TRBJ1-2	few	NA	CASRVSGGAVGYTF	TGTGCCAGCAGGGTGTCGGGGGGCGCAGTTGGCTACACCTTC
TRBV28	TRBJ1-1	NA	TRBD1	CASSVAGTGGSEAFF	TGTGCCAGCAGTGTCGCCGGGACAGGGGGCTCTGAAGCTTTCTTT
TRBV5-1	TRBJ2-1	NA	TRBD2	CASSSRTSGSWNEQFF	TGCGCCAGCAGCTCCCGGACTAGCGGGAGTTGGAATGAGCAGTTCTTC
TRBV5-4	TRBJ1-2	few	NA	CASSLGTANYGYTF	TGTGCCAGCAGCTTGGGGACAGCTAACTATGGCTACACCTTC
TRBV7-9	TRBJ1-1	few	NA	CASSLMGGTEAFF	TGTGCCAGCAGCTTAATGGGGGGCACTGAAGCTTTCTTT
TRBV5-1	TRBJ2-5	NA	NA	CASSRERTQETQYF	TGCGCCAGCAGCCGGGAGCGGACACAAGAGACCCAGTACTTC
TRBV18	TRBJ1-2	few	NA	CASSPTTEDYGYTF	TGTGCCAGCTCACCAACCACCGAGGACTATGGCTACACCTTC
TRBV28	TRBJ2-7	few	TRBD2	CASSEGLAGWGHEQYF	TGTGCCAGCAGTGAGGGACTAGCGGGTTGGGGCCACGAGCAGTACTTC
TRBV7-9	TRBJ1-2	few	NA	CASSPSSGANYGYTF	TGTGCCAGCAGCCCGAGCTCGGGAGCCAACTATGGCTACACCTTC
TRBV29-1	TRBJ2-7	NA	NA	CSVVGRVSYEQYF	TGCAGCGTTGTAGGCAGGGTCTCCTACGAGCAGTACTTC
TRBV29-1	TRBJ2-2	NA	TRBD1	CSVGTDTGELFF	TGCAGCGTAGGGACAGACACCGGGGAGCTGTTTTTT
TRBV29-1	TRBJ1-1	few	NA	CSVEDLGRAAFF	TGCAGCGTTGAAGACCTGGGGAGGGCGGCATTCTTT
TRBV7-2	TRBJ2-7	few	TRBD1	CASSLAQGTGYEQYF	TGTGCCAGCAGCTTAGCGCAAGGGACAGGCTACGAGCAGTACTTC
TRBV7-9	TRBJ1-3	few	NA	CASSTGTHSGNTIYF	TGTGCCAGCAGTACAGGGACCCACTCTGGAAACACCATATATTTT
TRBV23-1	TRBJ2-5	NA	NA	CASSPRYGQETQYF	TGCGCCAGCAGTCCCCGGTACGGCCAAGAGACCCAGTACTTC
TRBV4-2	TRBJ1-2	few	NA	CASSQGGGGSGYGYTF	TGTGCCAGCAGCCAAGGTGGTGGGGGGAGCGGCTATGGCTACACCTTC
TRBV28	TRBJ1-5	few	NA	CASTELRQPQHF	TGTGCCAGCACCGAACTTCGGCAGCCCCAGCATTTT
TRBV4-3	TRBJ2-3	NA	TRBD1	CASSQETGGFADTQYF	TGCGCCAGCAGCCAGGAGACAGGGGGATTTGCAGATACGCAGTATTTT